Below are 3 T cell receptor beta chains sequenced from a single sample in a study of CD8 T cells in ankylosing spondylitis. TCRdb used MiXCR to reprocess the 5' RACE reads, holding one entry per CDR3 protein. The data show 300,000 to 350,000 distinct CDR3 sequences, around 21% seen once. The source material was blood, either unsorted or a sorted T cell fraction (not recorded which). The receptors were sampled from a female donor with ankylosing spondylitis or in good health (not recorded which).

This clonotype was counted ten times or more. The chain combines TRBV29-1 with TRBJ1-1; D possibly corresponds to TRBD1 (5 bases). With 1 base removed from V and 5 bases from J, the gap between germline ends came to 17 bases. CDR3 length: 15 amino acids. The germline gives CDR1 SQVTM, CDR2 ANQGSEA. The CDR3 reads CSVEAAFREGTEAFF. The CDR3 nucleotides are TGCAGCGTTGAAGCAGCCTTCAGGGAGGGAACTGAAGCTTTCTTT.

The chain couples TRBV20-1 to TRBJ2-5, with 11 bases fitting TRBD1. The ends lost 1 base at V and 5 bases at J; junction bases unmatched: 3. In germline, CDR1 is DFQATT, CDR2 SNEGSKA (reference sequence). The CDR3 is 14 residues long. In nucleotides, the CDR3 is TGCAGTGCTAGAGTGGACAGGGGGCGGGAGACCCAGTACTTC. Its translation: CSARVDRGRETQYF.

CDR3 in amino acids: CASSWGVQETQYF. DNA of the CDR3: TGTGCCAGCAGCTGGGGGGTACAAGAGACCCAGTACTTC. The chain joins TRBV5-6 to TRBJ2-5; weak D call: TRBD2 (6 bases). The germline V gene has CDR1 SGHDT and CDR2 YYEEEE. This CDR3 has 13 residues. V was pared by 3 bases and J by 2 bases, with 8 bases between.